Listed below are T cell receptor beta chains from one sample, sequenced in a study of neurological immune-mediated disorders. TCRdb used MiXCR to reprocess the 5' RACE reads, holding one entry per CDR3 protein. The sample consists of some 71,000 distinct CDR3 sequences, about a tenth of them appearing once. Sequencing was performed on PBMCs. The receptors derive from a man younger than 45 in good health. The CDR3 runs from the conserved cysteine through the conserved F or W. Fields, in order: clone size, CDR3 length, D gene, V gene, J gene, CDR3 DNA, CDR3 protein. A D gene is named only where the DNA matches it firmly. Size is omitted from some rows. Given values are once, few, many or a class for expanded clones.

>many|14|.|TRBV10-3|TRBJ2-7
TGTGCCATCAGGGAAAAGGACGGTCTCTACGAGCAGTACTTC
CAIREKDGLYEQYF
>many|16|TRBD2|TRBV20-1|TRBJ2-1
TGCAGTGCTGAATCCGGGACTAGCGGGAGGGCTAATGAGCAGTTCTTC
CSAESGTSGRANEQFF
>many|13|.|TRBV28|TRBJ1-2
TGTGCCAGTAATACCCAGGGTATCTATGGCTACACCTTC
CASNTQGIYGYTF
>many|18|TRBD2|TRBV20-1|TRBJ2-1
TGCAGTGCTAGTCCGGGACTAGCGGTCAGGAGCTCCTACAATGAGCAGTTCTTC
CSASPGLAVRSSYNEQFF
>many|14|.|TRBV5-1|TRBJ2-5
TGCGCCAGCAGCTTGGACGGGGCACAAGAGACCCAGTACTTC
CASSLDGAQETQYF
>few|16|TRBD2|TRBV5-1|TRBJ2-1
TGCGCCAGCAAACTCTCGGCGGGAGGGCCGTCACGGGAGCAGTTCTTC
CASKLSAGGPSREQFF
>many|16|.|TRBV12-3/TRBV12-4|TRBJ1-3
TGTGCCAGCAGTTTAGTGCCGGAGAGCCGTGGAAACACCATATATTTT
CASSLVPESRGNTIYF
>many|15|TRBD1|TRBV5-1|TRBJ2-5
TGCGCCAGCAGCGGGGGACAGGGGGGCCAAGAGACCCAGTACTTC
CASSGGQGGQETQYF
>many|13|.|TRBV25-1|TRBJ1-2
TGTGCCAGCAGTGAAGTCATTAACTATGGCTACACCTTC
CASSEVINYGYTF
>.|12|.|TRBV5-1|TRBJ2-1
TGCGCCAGCAGCTTGGTTGCATATGAGCAGTTCTTC
CASSLVAYEQFF
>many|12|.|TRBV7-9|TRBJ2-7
TGTGCCAGCAGCTTACCAGGGCGCGAGCAGTACTTC
CASSLPGREQYF
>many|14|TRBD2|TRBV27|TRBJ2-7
TGTGCCAGCAGCGTGTTGGGGGGGTCCTACGAGCAGTACTTC
CASSVLGGSYEQYF
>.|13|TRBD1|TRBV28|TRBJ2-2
TGTGCCTTAGGCGGGACAGGGCCCGGGGATCTGTTTTTT
CALGGTGPGDLFF
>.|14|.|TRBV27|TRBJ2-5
TGTGCCAGCAAACCCCCAGGGACCGTGGAGACCCAGTACTTC
CASKPPGTVETQYF
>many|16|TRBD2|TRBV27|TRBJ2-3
TGTGCCAGCAGTTTATTTGGCGGGAGTAGCTTAAATACGCAGTATTTT
CASSLFGGSSLNTQYF
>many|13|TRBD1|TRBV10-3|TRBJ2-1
TGTGCCACCTTCGACAGGGCCTACAATGAGCAGTTCTTC
CATFDRAYNEQFF
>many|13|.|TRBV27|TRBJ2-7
TGTGCCAGCAGTCCCAAACAGGGCTACGAGCAGTACTTC
CASSPKQGYEQYF
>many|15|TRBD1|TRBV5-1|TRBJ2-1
TGCGCCAGCAGCTCCCGACCCGACAGGGCAAATGAGCAGTTCTTC
CASSSRPDRANEQFF
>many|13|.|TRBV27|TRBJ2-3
TGTGCCAGCAGTCCACGACATTCAGATACGCAGTATTTT
CASSPRHSDTQYF
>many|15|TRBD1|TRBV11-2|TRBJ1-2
TGTGCCAGCAGCGCGCGCCGAGACAGGGTCGATGGCTACACCTTC
CASSARRDRVDGYTF
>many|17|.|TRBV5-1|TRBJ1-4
TGCGCCAGCAGCTTGTTTTATCAACGGCCGAATAATGAAAAACTGTTTTTT
CASSLFYQRPNNEKLFF
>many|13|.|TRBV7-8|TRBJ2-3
TGTGCCAGCAGCTTGCGCGGAGGAGATACGCAGTATTTT
CASSLRGGDTQYF
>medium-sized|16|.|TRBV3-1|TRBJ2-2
TGTGCCAGCAGCCGGAGCGCGCTCGCCGGTACCGGGGAGCTGTTTTTT
CASSRSALAGTGELFF
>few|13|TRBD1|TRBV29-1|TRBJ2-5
TGCAGCGCGAGGGACAGCACCGGTGGGACCCAGTACTTC
CSARDSTGGTQYF
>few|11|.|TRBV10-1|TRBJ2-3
TGCGCCAGCAGTGATAACCAGTTGCAGTATTTT
CASSDNQLQYF
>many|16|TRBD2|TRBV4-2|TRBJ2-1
TGTGCCAGCAGCCAGTTAGGCGGGAGCTCCTACAATGAGCAGTTCTTC
CASSQLGGSSYNEQFF
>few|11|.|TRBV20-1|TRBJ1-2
TGCAGTGCTAGCAGGTCCTATGGCTACACCTTC
CSASRSYGYTF
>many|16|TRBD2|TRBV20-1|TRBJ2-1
TGCAGTGCTAGAAGCCTCCACCAGCGGGAGGGCCTTGAGCAGTTCTTC
CSARSLHQREGLEQFF
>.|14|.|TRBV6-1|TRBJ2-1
TGTGCCAGAGGCTCGGGTCTTGACCACAATGAGCAGTTCTTC
CARGSGLDHNEQFF
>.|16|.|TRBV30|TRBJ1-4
TGTACCTGGAGTGTTGGATCATCAGGAACTAATGAAAAACTGTTTTTT
CTWSVGSSGTNEKLFF
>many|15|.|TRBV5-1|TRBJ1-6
TGCGCCAGCAGCTTGGAAGGACACCCGAATTCACCCCTCCACTTT
CASSLEGHPNSPLHF
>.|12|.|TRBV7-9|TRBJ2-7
TGTGCCAGCAGCCATCAGGGCTACGAGCAGTACTTC
CASSHQGYEQYF
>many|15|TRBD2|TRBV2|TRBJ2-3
TGTGCCAGCAGTGAAAAGCGGGAGGGCTTAAATACGCAGTATTTT
CASSEKREGLNTQYF
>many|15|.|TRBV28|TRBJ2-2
TGTGCCAGCAGTTTCTTCCTCGGAAACACCGGGGAGCTGTTTTTT
CASSFFLGNTGELFF
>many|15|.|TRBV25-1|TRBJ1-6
TGTGCCAGCAGTGAACGACAGAGAGATAATTCACCCCTCCACTTT
CASSERQRDNSPLHF
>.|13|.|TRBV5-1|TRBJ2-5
TGCGCCAGCAGCTTGGCCGGGTTCGAGACCCAGTACTTC
CASSLAGFETQYF
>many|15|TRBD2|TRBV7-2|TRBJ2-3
TGTGCCAGCAGGAGCCTAGCGGTTAGCACAGATACGCAGTATTTT
CASRSLAVSTDTQYF
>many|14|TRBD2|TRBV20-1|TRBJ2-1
TGCTACGCAACTAGCGGGCACTCCTACAATGAGCAGTTCTTC
CYATSGHSYNEQFF
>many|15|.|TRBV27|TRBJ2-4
TGTGCCAGCAGTTTGTCGGGGGGCTCCAAAAACATTCAGTACTTC
CASSLSGGSKNIQYF
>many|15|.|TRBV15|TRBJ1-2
TGTGCCACCAGCAGAGTGGGTAGGGAAGGATATGGCTACACCTTC
CATSRVGREGYGYTF
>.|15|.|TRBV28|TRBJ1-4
TGTGTCAGCAGAGCCAGACAGGCCAGTAACGGAAAACTGTTTTTT
CVSRARQASNGKLFF
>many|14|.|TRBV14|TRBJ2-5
TGTGCCAGCAGCCAGGACCGGGTCCAAGAGACCCAGTACTTC
CASSQDRVQETQYF
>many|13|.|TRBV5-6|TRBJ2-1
TGTGCCAGCAGCTTGGGGGTCCGGGACTGGCAGTTCTTC
CASSLGVRDWQFF